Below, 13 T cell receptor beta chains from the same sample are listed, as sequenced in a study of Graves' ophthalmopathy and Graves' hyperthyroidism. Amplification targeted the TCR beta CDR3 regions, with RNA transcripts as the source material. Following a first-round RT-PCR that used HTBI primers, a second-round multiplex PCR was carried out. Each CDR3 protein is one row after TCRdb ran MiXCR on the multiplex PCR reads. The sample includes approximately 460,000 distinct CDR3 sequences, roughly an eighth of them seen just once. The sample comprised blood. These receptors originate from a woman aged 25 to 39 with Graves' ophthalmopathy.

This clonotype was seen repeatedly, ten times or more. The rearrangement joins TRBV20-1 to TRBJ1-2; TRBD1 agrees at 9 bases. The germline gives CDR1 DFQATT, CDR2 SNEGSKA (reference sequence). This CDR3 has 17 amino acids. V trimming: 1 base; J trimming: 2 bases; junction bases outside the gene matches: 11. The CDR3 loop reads CSARAKEQGARNYGYTF. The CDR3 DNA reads TGCAGTGCTAGAGCGAAAGAACAGGGGGCGCGGAACTATGGCTACACCTTC.

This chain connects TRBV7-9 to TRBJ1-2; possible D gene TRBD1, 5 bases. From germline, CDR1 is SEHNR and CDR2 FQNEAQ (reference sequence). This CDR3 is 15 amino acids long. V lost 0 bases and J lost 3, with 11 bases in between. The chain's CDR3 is CASSLAGQLHYGYTF. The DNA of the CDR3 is TGTGCCAGCAGCTTAGCGGGGCAATTACACTATGGCTACACCTTC. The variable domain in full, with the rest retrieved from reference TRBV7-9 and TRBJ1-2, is DTGVSQNPRHKITKRGQNVTFRCDPISEHNRLYWYRQTLGQGPEFLTYFQNEAQLEKSRLLSDRFSAERPKGSFSTLEIQRTEQGDSAMYLCASSLAGQLHYGYTFGSGTRLTVV.

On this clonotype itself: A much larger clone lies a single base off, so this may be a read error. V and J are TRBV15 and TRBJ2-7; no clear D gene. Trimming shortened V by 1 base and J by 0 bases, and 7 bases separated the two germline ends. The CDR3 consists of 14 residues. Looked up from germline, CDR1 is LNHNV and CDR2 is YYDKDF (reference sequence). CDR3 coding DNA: TGTGCCACCAGCAGAGGTCCCAACTCCTACGAGCAGTACTTC. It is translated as CATSRGPNSYEQYF. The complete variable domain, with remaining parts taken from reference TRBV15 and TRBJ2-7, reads DAMVIQNPRYQVTQFGKPVTLSCSQTLNHNVMYWYQQKSSQAPKLLFHYYDKDFNNEADTPDNFQSRRPNTSFCFLDIRSPGLGDTAMYLCATSRGPNSYEQYFGPGTRLTVT.

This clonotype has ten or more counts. CDR3 sequence (DNA): TGCAGCACCCTGACAGGGCGCGGAGCTTTCTTT. It translates to CSTLTGRGAFF. The V call is TRBV29-1, the J call TRBJ1-1; 7 positions agree with TRBD1. This CDR3 is 11 amino acids long. Germline CDR1 is SQVTM and CDR2 is ANQGSEA. The V and J ends lost 8 bases and 10 bases, in that order; junction bases with no gene match: 10. Full variable domain (missing parts from reference TRBV29-1 and TRBJ1-1): SAVISQKPSRDICQRGTSLTIQCQVDSQVTMMFWYRQQPGQSLTLIATANQGSEATYESGFVIDKFPISRPNLTFSTLTVSNMSPEDSSIYLCSTLTGRGAFFGQGTRLTVV.

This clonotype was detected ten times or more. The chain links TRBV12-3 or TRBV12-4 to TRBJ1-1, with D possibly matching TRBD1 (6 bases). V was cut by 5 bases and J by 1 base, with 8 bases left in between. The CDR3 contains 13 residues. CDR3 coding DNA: TGTGCCAGCAGTACGGGACAGAACACTGAAGCTTTCTTT. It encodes CASSTGQNTEAFF.

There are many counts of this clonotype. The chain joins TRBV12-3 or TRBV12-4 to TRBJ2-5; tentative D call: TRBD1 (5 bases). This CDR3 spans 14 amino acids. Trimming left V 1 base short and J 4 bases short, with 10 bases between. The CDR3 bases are TGTGCCAGCAGTTTAGTGGGGCTGGGAGAGACCCAGTACTTC. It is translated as CASSLVGLGETQYF.

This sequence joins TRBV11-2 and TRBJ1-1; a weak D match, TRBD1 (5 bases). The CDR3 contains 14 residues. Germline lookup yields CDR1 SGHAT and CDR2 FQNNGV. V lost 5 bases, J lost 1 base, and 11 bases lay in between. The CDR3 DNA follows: TGTGCCAGCAGCCCGTACGGGGGGAACACTGAAGCTTTCTTT. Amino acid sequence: CASSPYGGNTEAFF.

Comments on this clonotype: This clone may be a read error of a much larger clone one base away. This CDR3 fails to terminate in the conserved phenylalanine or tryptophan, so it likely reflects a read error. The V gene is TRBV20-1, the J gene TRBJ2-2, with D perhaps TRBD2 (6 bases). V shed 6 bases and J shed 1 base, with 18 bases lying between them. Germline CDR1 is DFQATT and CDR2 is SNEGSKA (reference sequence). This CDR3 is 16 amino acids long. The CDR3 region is CSAESRLARNTGELFL. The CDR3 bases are TGCAGTGCCGAGAGTCGGCTAGCGAGGAACACCGGGGAGCTGTTTTTG.

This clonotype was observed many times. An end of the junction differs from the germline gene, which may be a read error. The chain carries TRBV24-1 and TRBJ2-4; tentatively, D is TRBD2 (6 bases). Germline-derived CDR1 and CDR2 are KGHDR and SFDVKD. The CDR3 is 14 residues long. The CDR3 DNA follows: TGTGCCACCAGTGACTCCAGGACTACGAACATTAAGTACTTC. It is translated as CATSDSRTTNIKYF.

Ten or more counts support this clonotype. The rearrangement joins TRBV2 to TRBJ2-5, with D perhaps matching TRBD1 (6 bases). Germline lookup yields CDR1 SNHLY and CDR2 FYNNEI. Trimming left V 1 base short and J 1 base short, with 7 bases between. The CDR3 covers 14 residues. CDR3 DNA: TGTGCCAGCAGTGAAGGGACAGTCCAAGAGACCCAGTACTTC. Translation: CASSEGTVQETQYF.

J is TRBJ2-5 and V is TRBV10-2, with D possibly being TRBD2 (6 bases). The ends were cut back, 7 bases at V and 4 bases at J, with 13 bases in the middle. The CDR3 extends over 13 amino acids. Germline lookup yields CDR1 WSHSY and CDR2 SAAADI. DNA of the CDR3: TGCGCCAGCACGGAGGGGCGCGGAGAGACCCAGTACTTC. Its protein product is CASTEGRGETQYF.

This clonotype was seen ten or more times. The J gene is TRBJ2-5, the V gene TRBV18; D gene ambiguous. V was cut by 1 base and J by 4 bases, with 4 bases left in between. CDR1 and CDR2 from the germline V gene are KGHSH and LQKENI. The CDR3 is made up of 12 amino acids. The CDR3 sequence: CASSPHIETQYF. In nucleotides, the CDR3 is TGTGCCAGCTCACCACACATAGAGACCCAGTACTTC.

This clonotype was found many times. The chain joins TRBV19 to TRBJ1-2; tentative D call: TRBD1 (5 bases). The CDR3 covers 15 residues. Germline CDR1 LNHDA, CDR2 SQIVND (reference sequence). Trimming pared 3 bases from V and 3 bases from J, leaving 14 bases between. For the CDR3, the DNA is TGTGCCAGTAGTATTGGCGGGGCGTTAGACTATGGCTACACCTTC. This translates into CASSIGGALDYGYTF. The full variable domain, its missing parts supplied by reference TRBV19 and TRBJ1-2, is DGGITQSPKYLFRKEGQNVTLSCEQNLNHDAMYWYRQDPGQGLRLIYYSQIVNDFQKGDIAEGYSVSREKKESFPLTVTSAQKNPTAFYLCASSIGGALDYGYTFGSGTRLTVV.